This T cell receptor beta chain derives from a study of blood T cell repertoires in COVID-19. Study-level background: Samples representing acute and convalescent COVID-19 were sourced from the United States, Italy and Spain.

Per the original methods: Researchers report that nucleated cell counts were estimated from reference gene primer amplification. Here immunoSEQ multiplex PCR was the method, and the copy in TCRdb shows in-frame clones only, minus some. V and J calls and clone size are as listed in that table; D and trimming were resolved from the DNA. Counted here are 270,000 or so clones, about 85% occurring once; the ten biggest clones make up 13%. This CDR3 region has 14 residues. Looked up from germline, CDR1 is MGHRA and CDR2 is YSYEKL. V dropped 1 base and J dropped 6 bases, with 12 bases sitting between them. This receptor was identified in a human donor in a cohort sampled during active COVID-19. The chain links TRBV4-1 to TRBJ1-1; possible D gene TRBD1, 6 bases. Sequences were obtained from peripheral blood. The CDR3 DNA is TGCGCCAGCAGCCAAGTAACCCAGGGGTCTGAAGCTTTCTTT. It specifies CASSQVTQGSEAFF.